This T cell receptor (beta chain) comes out of a study of T cell responses to AZD1222 COVID-19 vaccine (dated by TCRdb to the early 2020s). Study-level background: AZD1222 recipients with second doses at about 4 weeks or about 12 weeks were pooled, because spike-specific TCR depth and breadth did not differ between schedules. A total of over 230 trial participants underwent TCR sequencing, of whom under 220 had received two doses of AZD1222 and approximately 26 had received two doses of the MenACWY control vaccine. Trial participants were enrolled by age into subgroups of 18-55, 56-69 and 70-plus years, and around 150, 28 and 57 TCR-sequenced participants, respectively, were included in these subgroups. Study-wide findings and limitations: In the small 56-69-year group, the increase in depth fell short of significance, most likely because of low power. No day 14 peak-response samples were available, so repertoires were characterized only after the peak T cell response. Most participants were white British and females outnumbered males, and the authors suggested that clonal diversity may have been underestimated. Only six or seven AZD1222 recipients were SARS-CoV-2 seropositive at baseline, limiting conclusions about previously exposed vaccinees. After two AZD1222 doses, both the breadth and the depth of spike-specific TCRs were significantly higher than at day 0 and than in MenACWY recipients. Epitopes outside the regions mutated in the B.1.351 and B.1.1.7 variants were reportedly recognized by nearly half of the unique spike-specific TCRs. The whole spike protein was spanned by vaccine-associated CD4 TCRs, and dominant responses were seen in regions 160-218 and 743-854.

CDR1 and CDR2 are drawn from the germline V gene (reference sequence): SEHNR, FQNEAQ. V ends up 10 bases short and J 0 bases short, with an unmatched junction base count of 12. Including the terminal cysteine and phenylalanine, the CDR3 comprises 15 residues. Only CDR3 DNA remains: 45 bases, in frame from the first base. The time point label, as the study defines it: baseline before first vaccination. Samples from vaccinated people were obtained from the UK trials COV001 and COV002, which included a single-blind randomized controlled phase 2/3 trial of AZD1222 (ChAdOx1 nCoV-19) in healthy adults. For TCRbeta chain sequencing, PBMC samples were collected from trial participants at day 0 and at day 28 after the second dose. The CDR3 regions of human TCRbeta chains were subjected to immunosequencing. Processing in the source paper ran as follows. Repertoire TCRs were checked for matches against a reference library of SARS-CoV-2-specific TCRs that had been generated using the MIRA antigen-specificity platform. Breadth was defined as the fraction of unique TCRs that were SARS-CoV-2-associated, and depth was defined as the fraction of total T cells that were SARS-CoV-2-associated. Using the MIRA data, each spike-specific TCR was assigned both to the spike region to which the TCR was reactive and to a CD4 or CD8 class. Log10-transformed breadth and depth values were compared by one-way ANOVA with Sidak's multiple comparisons tests. This is the immuneACCESS table as TCRdb keeps it, with only in-frame sequences that have V and J called. A part of the clones is gone; compared with another copy, unresolved V genes explain less than half, and the rest is unexplained. Clone size and V and J calls were adopted from that table, with D and trimming inferred from the DNA. Counted in this sample were fewer than 110,000 clones; 75% to 90% of them appeared once. The top ten constitute around 4.4% of the sample.

Notes on this clone: This clone's antigen is unknown. The input lacks base qualities; no much larger clone sits a single base away.

The clonotype was recovered from an adult in good health. The sequence is built from TRBV7-9 and TRBJ2-7; TRBD1 lines up with 7 middle nucleotides. Sequenced material: peripheral blood, taken on day 0 of AZD1222 vaccination. The nucleotide sequence is given as TGTGCCACCAGGGCTGTGACAGGGAACTCCTACGAGCAGTACTTC. Its protein is CATRAVTGNSYEQYF.